This T cell receptor (beta chain) emerged from a study of breast tumors, draining lymph nodes, adjacent tissues. The lymph nodes were axillary draining lymph nodes from breast cancer patients. About this clonotype: As yet, its antigen is unknown. Germline and junction disagree at one end, which may indicate a read error.

Study-wide points: Luminal-like breast cancer showed significantly greater tumor-nontumor repertoire similarity than basal-like breast cancer did. Tumors had less TCR diversity than lymph nodes, more than nontumor tissue. Tumor T cell lymph node origin was a supported hypothesis, not proven. Most tumor T cells seemingly derive from lymph node, then expand in tumor.

In TCRdb, the multiplex PCR reads were re-called with MiXCR into one record per CDR3 protein. This sample has approximately 230,000 distinct CDR3 sequences, with 30% to 35% found just once. Sequenced material: axillary lymph node tissue. The receptor's source is a female donor with breast cancer. Some clones in this sample may be carry-over from other donors' samples.

CDR3 sequence: CASSLGAGGLAKNLQYF. The CDR3 DNA sequence: TGTGCCAGCAGCTTAGGGGCGGGGGGACTAGCCAAAAACCTTCAGTACTTC. The chain recombines TRBV7-2 with TRBJ2-4, with 9 bases matching TRBD2. The CDR3 has 17 residues. Germline loops: CDR1 SGHTA, CDR2 FQGNSA.